This TCR beta chain was identified during a study of follicular helper T cells after annual influenza vaccination (dated by TCRdb to 2016 to 2017). Concerning the study at large: Blood was drawn on days 0, 7 and 28 after each seasonal influenza vaccination. To look at recall of cTfh clones, some subjects were tracked through successive annual vaccinations covering the 2013-2014, 2014-2015 and 2015-2016 seasons. One week after vaccination, a second recruited cohort of approximately twelve subjects (Table S1) displayed a similar ICOS+CD38+ cTfh response. Multi-year samples were available for six subjects, with four spanning two vaccination seasons and two spanning three seasons. The 2013-2014 samples were cryopreserved, while the 2015 samples were processed right after collection.

Findings and caveats that apply to the study as a whole: ICOS+CD38+ cTfh clonality correlated with the frequency of that population, and its change correlated with the change in circulating plasmablast frequency. With successive annual vaccinations, a recurrent oligoclonal ICOS+CD38+ cTfh response was recalled, and this response contained tetramer and AIM influenza-specific clonotypes. In evaluating whether influenza clones were enriched, the possibility that the far larger non-cTfh compartments were undersampled could not be ruled out. Only roughly 9.5-22% of analyzed cells yielded productive TCRB sequences, so sampling of rare clonotypes was not possible. Day 7 ICOS+CD38+ clones were most often found later in ICOS-CD38- cTfh, suggesting that subset may serve as a memory reservoir.

From its cysteine to its phenylalanine, the CDR3 spans 14 amino acids. Here the CDR3 DNA is all that survives: 42 bases in frame from base 1. The germline V gene (reference sequence) sets CDR1 to SGHNT and CDR2 to YYREEE. Trimmed from V: 4 bases; trimmed from J: 2 bases; junction bases lacking a gene match: 4. As for this clone: Its antigen is unknown. The sample holds no much larger clone one base away, and base qualities are not on file.

TCRB sequencing was used to follow sorted CD4 subsets from the blood of adults before and after they were given the seasonal inactivated influenza vaccine (Fluvarix). To be eligible, subjects had to live in the community and must not have received influenza vaccine in the previous 6 months. Reasons for exclusion included contraindications to influenza vaccine, substance abuse, HIV/AIDS, active malignancy, immunomodulatory medication, and active illness such as respiratory infection. Between about 35 and 110 mL of blood was sampled per time point. Ficoll-Paque PLUS or SepMate separation was used to isolate PBMC. As a comparison non-Tfh subset, CXCR5- memory CD4 T cells were sorted. Cell subsets were sorted from PBMC on a BD FACS Aria before DNA extraction. Library method: the immunoSEQ multiplex PCR assay. Adaptive Biotechnologies carried out TCRB amplification, library preparation, sequencing and preliminary bioinformatics at Survey level resolution. The source study handled its data this way. Clonality was calculated in R as 1 minus normalized Shannon entropy, and the Gini index was computed with the R package ineq. The overlap score was defined as the summed counts of shared sequences divided by the total counts of all sequences in both compared samples. Fisher's exact test, with an assumed theoretical repertoire of 10^7 TCRB sequences, was used to assess the significance of shared clonotypes. The clones in this table, taken by TCRdb from immuneACCESS, are in-frame only. Not every clone is retained; where verified, under half of the shortfall comes from an unresolved V gene, and the cause of the rest is unknown. Clone size and the V and J calls come from that table; the DNA yielded D and trimming. Recorded for this sample are around 10,000 clones; around 80% of them occurred a single time. The ten largest make up roughly 0.86% of the sample.

The TCR comes from an adult who received the influenza vaccine. Recombination linked TRBV5-4 to TRBJ2-3, and TRBD1 aligns with 7 junction nucleotides. The sequences come from CXCR5- memory CD4+ T cells sorted from blood, collected 6 weeks after influenza vaccination. Per the publication, the cell subset or site label means: CXCR5- memory CD4 T cells. The DNA is as follows: TGTGCCAGCAGCCCTACAGGGGACACAGATACGCAGTATTTT. Its protein is CASSPTGDTDTQYF.